This T cell receptor beta chain originates from a study of blood T cell repertoires in COVID-19 (dated by TCRdb to 2018 to 2021). Notes on the research overall: Samples from collaborators originated in the United States, Italy and Spain and spanned both the acute and convalescent phases of COVID-19. The prospective study material was composed of cDNA or gDNA derived from T cells, B-cell-depleted T cells, or PBMCs. The dataset comprised deeply sampled blood TCRbeta repertoires from subjects exposed to, actively infected with, or recovered from COVID-19. The repertoires were made available in a free public database intended to serve as a resource for research on the immune response to SARS-CoV-2. Samples came from the ongoing ImmuneRACE study (first 160 participants) plus 1,254 subjects from 6 global collaborators. Nearly every sample came with metadata listing a de-identified subject ID, COVID-19 status, age in years and sex. Where available, HLA class I and class II types were taken from metadata supplied by the sample provider and were not determined by assay-based typing. Overall results and qualifications from the work: Clinical and demographic metadata were provided uncurated, with the amount varying by source and participant.

Whole blood was collected in K2EDTA tubes by collaborating institutions according to the institutions' own protocols. Collaborator samples were shipped for TCRbeta analysis as frozen whole blood, isolated PBMCs, or DNA extracted from either sample type. This clone was counted a single time. It has no known antigen specificity. No much larger clone is present one base from it, and per-base qualities are unavailable. TCRbeta CDR3 regions were amplified from genomic DNA by means of the immunoSEQ Assay, a bias-controlled multiplex PCR. As for the original processing: Within the assay, amplification of reference gene primers was used to estimate how many nucleated cells each sample contained. To quantify the absolute abundance of each unique TCRbeta CDR3 rearrangement, sequence reads were collapsed and filtered. Productive Simpson clonality was computed per sample as the square root of Simpson's diversity index over productive rearrangements. TCRdb took over this immuneACCESS table, retaining in-frame rearrangements with V and J assigned. Such tables are incomplete; in checked studies, under half of the missing clones stem from an unresolved V gene, and the remainder is unexplained. That table supplies the V and J calls and clone size; D and trimming were determined from the DNA. The sample data list roughly 140,000 clones, and 78% of these were observed just once. Of the sample, less than 2.5% is held by the ten largest clones.

Material: peripheral blood. This TCR came from a woman between 55 and 75 years old with acute or convalescent COVID-19.

The DNA sequence is given as TGTGCCAGCAGCCAAGATTTAATGCGCGGGATGAGGATTGATACGCAGTATTTT. Its protein product is CASSQDLMRGMRIDTQYF. The chain is encoded by TRBV3-1 (or the pseudogene TRBV3-2) joined to TRBJ2-3, with TRBD2 as a weak D call on 6 bases. Inclusive of the bounding cysteine and phenylalanine, the CDR3 is 18 residues long. CDR3 DNA is the only sequence kept; it has 54 bases, read in frame from the first base. V is shortened by 0 bases, J by 6 bases, and the region joining them spans 22 bases. The germline V gene (reference sequence) provides CDR1 LGHDT and CDR2 YNNKEL.